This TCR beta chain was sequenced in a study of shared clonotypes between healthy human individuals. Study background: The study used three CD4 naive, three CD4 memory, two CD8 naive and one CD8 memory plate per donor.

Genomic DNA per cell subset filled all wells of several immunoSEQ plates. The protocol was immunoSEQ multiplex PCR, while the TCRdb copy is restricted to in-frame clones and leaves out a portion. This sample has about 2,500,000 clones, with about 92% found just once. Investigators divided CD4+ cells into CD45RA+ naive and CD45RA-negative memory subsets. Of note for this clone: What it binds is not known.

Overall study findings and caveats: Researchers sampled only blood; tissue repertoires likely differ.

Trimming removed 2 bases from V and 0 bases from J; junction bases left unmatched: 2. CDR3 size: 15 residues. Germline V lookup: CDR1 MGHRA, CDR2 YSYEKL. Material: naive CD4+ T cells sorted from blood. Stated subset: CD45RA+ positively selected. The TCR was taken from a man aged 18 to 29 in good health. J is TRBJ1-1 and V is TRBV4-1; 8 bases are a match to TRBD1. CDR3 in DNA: TGCGCCAGCAGCCAAAGGACAGGGCTGAACACTGAAGCTTTCTTT. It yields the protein CASSQRTGLNTEAFF.